The next 25 T cell receptor beta chains were all read from a single sample in a study of shared clonotypes between healthy human individuals. Repertoires were generated with immunoSEQ multiplex PCR, while TCRdb's copy carries only in-frame clones and drops some. The sample carries about 1.9 million clones, about 94% recorded once. Naive CD8 populations comprised CD45RO-negative cells positively selected for CCR7, excluding terminally differentiated effector memory CD45RA+ cells. What was sequenced was naive CD8+ T cells from PBMCs. The origin of the receptors is a man aged 18-30 years in good health. Some clones in this sample may be carry-over from other donors' samples.

The chain uses TRBV30 and TRBJ2-7; possibly TRBD2 for D (5 bases). The CDR3 spans 12 residues. Looked up from germline, CDR1 is GTSNPN and CDR2 is SVGIG (reference sequence). Trimming cost V 2 bases and J 3 bases, with 8 bases left between them. The CDR3 region is CAWSSGLYEQYF. The CDR3 DNA follows: TGTGCCTGGAGTTCCGGACTCTACGAGCAGTACTTC.

The chain employs TRBV27 and TRBJ2-2; D not resolved. The CDR3 length is 14 residues. CDR1 and CDR2 from the germline V gene are MNHEY and SMNVEV (reference sequence). The germline V and J ends were trimmed by 0 bases and 5 bases, with 7 bases remaining between them. This CDR3 is CASSLSISTGELFF. CDR3 coding DNA: TGTGCCAGCAGTTTATCGATCAGTACCGGGGAGCTGTTTTTT.

This clone was seen just once. The rearrangement uses TRBV27 and TRBJ2-7; D is perhaps TRBD1 (6 bases). The length of the CDR3 is 14 residues. From germline, CDR1 is MNHEY and CDR2 SMNVEV (reference sequence). V dropped 6 bases and J dropped 3 bases, with 15 bases sitting between them. The CDR3 protein is CASRLREQGYEQYF. The CDR3 DNA is TGTGCCAGCAGGCTTAGAGAACAGGGCTACGAGCAGTACTTC.

This sequence joins TRBV7-2 and TRBJ2-1; D unresolved. The V gene lost 2 bases and the J gene lost 0 bases, with 8 bases spanning the gap. The CDR3 loop spans 15 amino acids. Germline lookup yields CDR1 SGHTA and CDR2 FQGNSA. In DNA, the CDR3 is TGTGCCAGCAGCTTAATCGCTGGCTCCTACAATGAGCAGTTCTTC. Translating it yields CASSLIAGSYNEQFF.

This chain joins TRBV5-1 and TRBJ2-7; D not resolved. The length of the CDR3 is 15 residues. Germline V gene data show CDR1 as SGHRS and CDR2 as YFSETQ. Trimming took 0 bases from V and 1 from J, leaving 11 bases between them. The CDR3 reads CASSLDWWDSYEQYF. The CDR3 nucleotides are TGCGCCAGCAGCTTGGATTGGTGGGATTCCTACGAGCAGTACTTC.

The CDR3 DNA follows: TGTGCCAGCAGTCTGAAAGGGGGCGGGAACACTGAAGCTTTCTTT. Its protein is CASSLKGGGNTEAFF. The J gene is TRBJ1-1, the V gene TRBV28, with 7 nucleotides matching TRBD1. Germline trimming cut 5 bases from V and 1 base from J; bases unmatched to any gene: 7. Germline V gives CDR1 MDHEN, CDR2 SYDVKM. The CDR3 covers 15 residues.

The rearrangement joins TRBV15 to TRBJ1-1, with D maybe TRBD1 (5 bases). Germline V gives CDR1 LNHNV, CDR2 YYDKDF (reference sequence). The CDR3 covers 15 residues. The V and J ends lost 5 bases and 4 bases respectively, with 17 bases between them. The CDR3 is CATSVAPGLSTEAFF. CDR3 in DNA: TGTGCCACCAGCGTCGCTCCAGGGTTAAGCACTGAAGCTTTCTTT.

This sequence joins TRBV5-1 and TRBJ2-3, with a possible D match to TRBD2 (5 bases). Germline-derived CDR1 and CDR2 are SGHRS and YFSETQ. Trimming took 2 bases from V and 0 from J, leaving 19 bases between them. This CDR3 contains 18 residues. The CDR3 here is CASSFRDPSPSSTDTQYF. CDR3 DNA sequence: TGCGCCAGCAGCTTCCGGGATCCATCCCCTTCTAGCACAGATACGCAGTATTTT.

The CDR3 region has the DNA TGTGCCAGCAGTGTCCTCGACAGGGCGAGCTCCTACGAGCAGTACTTC. Translation: CASSVLDRASSYEQYF. This chain connects TRBV2 to TRBJ2-7, with 7 positions matching TRBD1. Germline V gives CDR1 SNHLY, CDR2 FYNNEI. The CDR3 runs 16 residues. V shed 4 bases and J 0 bases; nucleotides not matched to a gene: 9.

The chain carries TRBV2 and TRBJ2-1, with 8 positions matching TRBD1. Germline trimming cut 4 bases from V and 4 bases from J; bases unmatched to any gene: 6. The germline V gene has CDR1 SNHLY and CDR2 FYNNEI. CDR3 size: 15 residues. Here the CDR3 DNA reads TGTGCCAGCAGTGTACTGGGACAGGAATACAATGAGCAGTTCTTC. Amino acids: CASSVLGQEYNEQFF.

The sample holds one count of this clone. The chain couples TRBV19 to TRBJ2-7; 10 nucleotides agree with TRBD1. V shed 10 bases and J 5 bases; nucleotides not matched to a gene: 8. The CDR3 sequence is 13 residues long. The germline V gene has CDR1 LNHDA and CDR2 SQIVND (reference sequence). CDR3 bases: TGTGCCACCAACGACAGGGGGCTCGACGAGCAGTACTTC. Its protein is CATNDRGLDEQYF.

CDR3 nucleotides: TGTGCCAGCAGCCCGCAACCCCTCCGGGCCAAACCTAACGAGCAGTACTTC. Amino acids: CASSPQPLRAKPNEQYF. The J gene is TRBJ2-7, the V gene TRBV28; D remains unclear. V lost 6 bases, J lost 5 bases, and 26 bases lay in between. CDR1 is MDHEN, CDR2 SYDVKM, per germline. The CDR3 extends over 17 amino acids.

Here the CDR3 reads CSVVRQGYTTEVFF. The DNA of the CDR3 is TGCAGCGTGGTAAGGCAGGGGTACACAACCGAGGTGTTTTTT. This sequence joins TRBV29-1 and TRBJ1-4, with D perhaps TRBD1 (6 bases). The CDR3 extends over 14 amino acids. Trimming left V 6 bases short and J 15 bases short, with 26 bases between. Looked up from germline, CDR1 is SQVTM and CDR2 is ANQGSEA.

This clone came up a few times. This chain links TRBV9 with TRBJ1-1; TRBD1 aligns across 7 bases. Germline CDR1 is SGDLS and CDR2 is YYNGEE. Trimming removed 3 bases from V and 3 bases from J; junction bases left unmatched: 5. This CDR3 has 14 amino acids. The CDR3 DNA follows: TGTGCCAGCAGCGGCCCGGGACAGCACACTGAAGCTTTCTTT. It specifies CASSGPGQHTEAFF.

The CDR3 region has the DNA TGTGCCAGCAGTAGGAGGAATCCGGGACAGGGGAGTGAGGGCTACACCTTC. This sequence encodes CASSRRNPGQGSEGYTF. The chain couples TRBV27 to TRBJ1-2; the match to TRBD1 covers 10 bases. CDR1 and CDR2 (germline): MNHEY, SMNVEV (reference sequence). CDR3 length: 17 amino acids. Trimming took 5 bases from V and 8 from J; bases not matched to a gene: 17.

The V and J genes are TRBV5-6 and TRBJ2-7; a possible D gene is TRBD2 (6 bases). Germline CDR1 and CDR2: SGHDT and YYEEEE. Trimming shortened V by 3 bases and J by 4 bases, and 11 bases separated the two germline ends. The CDR3 is 13 residues long. CDR3 sequence (DNA): TGTGCCAGCAGCTCGGGGGACGATTACGAGCAGTACTTC. Protein: CASSSGDDYEQYF.

This chain uses TRBV9 with TRBJ2-1; TRBD1 matches at 7 bases. CDR3 size: 13 residues. The junction had 4 bases not matched to a gene; V was cut back by 3 bases and J by 7 bases. The germline V gene has CDR1 SGDLS and CDR2 YYNGEE. CDR3 sequence (DNA): TGTGCCAGCAGCGCTACACAGGGGAATGAGCAGTTCTTC. It is translated as CASSATQGNEQFF. The variable domain in full, completed from reference TRBV9 and TRBJ2-1, reads DSGVTQTPKHLITATGQRVTLRCSPRSGDLSVYWYQQSLDQGLQFLIQYYNGEERAKGNILERFSAQQFPDLHSELNLSSLELGDSALYFCASSATQGNEQFFGPGTRLTVL.

On this clone: This sample includes further DNA sequences coding for the same CDR3. V is TRBV9 and J is TRBJ2-1; no clear D. Deletions cut 4 bases from V and 5 bases from J, with 7 bases between. The germline gives CDR1 SGDLS, CDR2 YYNGEE. The CDR3 length is 12 residues. In nucleotides, the CDR3 is TGTGCCAGCAGCCCCCCAGACAATGAGCAGTTCTTC. Translating it yields CASSPPDNEQFF.

A note on this clone: One junction end disagrees with the germline gene, perhaps due to a read error. The chain recombines TRBV28 with TRBJ2-2, with 8 bases that match TRBD1. This CDR3 is 15 amino acids long. Germline CDR1 reads MDHEN; CDR2 reads SYDVKM. CDR3 bases: TGTGCCAGCAGCCTGACAGGGGTGGGGACCGGTGAGCTGTTTTTT. This encodes CASSLTGVGTGELFF.

This chain links TRBV10-3 with TRBJ2-7, with D perhaps being TRBD1 or TRBD2 (5 bases each). CDR3 size: 13 residues. Per the germline V gene, CDR1 is ENHRY and CDR2 is SYGVKD. The V and J ends lost 8 bases and 5 bases respectively, with 16 bases between them. CDR3 nucleotide sequence: TGTGCCATCTGCCCTGGGACCCCGGACGAGCAGTACTTC. Its protein is CAICPGTPDEQYF.

This chain connects TRBV19 to TRBJ2-2; D is unclear. The CDR3 spans 11 residues. V lost 9 bases and J 6 bases, leaving 8 bases between the germline ends. The germline V gene has CDR1 LNHDA and CDR2 SQIVND (reference sequence). The CDR3 sequence: CASTISGELFF. The CDR3 nucleotides are TGTGCCAGCACTATCTCCGGGGAGCTGTTTTTT.

This sequence joins TRBV16 and TRBJ1-1; D not resolved. Looked up from germline, CDR1 is KGHSY and CDR2 is FQNENV. The CDR3 is 11 residues long. V gave up 4 bases and J gave up 6 bases, with 6 bases separating them. CDR3 nucleotide sequence: TGTGCCAGCAGCCCCGGCGCTGAAGCTTTCTTT. Encoded protein: CASSPGAEAFF.

The chain carries TRBV6-6 and TRBJ1-2, with a tentative D call TRBD1 (5 bases). Germline loops: CDR1 MNHNY, CDR2 SVGAGI (reference sequence). V was cut by 6 bases and J by 3 bases, with 14 bases left in between. The CDR3 spans 14 residues. CDR3 sequence reads: CASSSTDSYYGYTF. The CDR3 DNA sequence: TGTGCCAGCAGCTCGACTGACAGCTACTATGGCTACACCTTC.

This rearrangement joins TRBV2 to TRBJ2-1, with unresolved D. This CDR3 contains 13 residues. Trimming cost V 4 bases and J 15 bases, with 19 bases left between them. CDR1 and CDR2 (germline): SNHLY, FYNNEI. CDR3 residues: CASSGELGLFPFF. The CDR3 DNA sequence: TGTGCCAGCAGTGGGGAACTCGGCCTCTTCCCGTTCTTC.

The rearrangement links TRBV6-5 to TRBJ2-7, with 7 bases matching TRBD2. In germline, CDR1 is MNHEY, CDR2 SVGAGI. This CDR3 comprises 14 residues. The junction had 9 bases not matched to a gene; V was cut back by 4 bases and J by 6 bases. CDR3 DNA: TGTGCCAGCAGTTTGGGGACTACAATGGGCGAGCAGTACTTC. Amino acids: CASSLGTTMGEQYF.